This T cell receptor (beta chain) was sequenced during a study of T cell repertoires in cytomegalovirus infection. Across the whole study: Evidence of both CMV infection and a matching HLA type came from public TCR beta signatures. Study results and limitations: Adding up the frequency of public TCR beta families identified people who carried CMV plus the relevant HLA. HLA-C-restricted CMV-specific TCR beta clonotypes were dominant in the ex vivo response.

As to this clonotype: Its cognate antigen is unknown.

The germline V gene has CDR1 MNHEY and CDR2 SMNVEV (reference sequence). The CDR3 spans 15 residues. Trimming shortened V by 2 bases and J by 6 bases, and 17 bases separated the two germline ends. TCRdb independently ran MiXCR on the reads; one entry per CDR3 protein. Here the sample spans hundreds of thousands of distinct CDR3 sequences, more than 8% being singletons. Sequenced material: PBMCs. The J gene is TRBJ2-7, the V gene TRBV27, with D maybe TRBD2 (5 bases). The sequence was collected from a human donor in good health (CMV status not recorded). Some clones in this sample may be carry-over from other donors' samples. CDR3 coding DNA: TGTGCCAGCAGTTTAGTTCGGGAAAAAAAGGGCGAGCAGTACTTC. Protein sequence: CASSLVREKKGEQYF.